This TCR beta chain was captured by sequencing in a study of control samples from healthy donors and cancer patients. V was clipped by 4 bases and J by 7 bases; unmatched bases: 6. CDR1 and CDR2 (germline): MNHEY, SMNVEV (reference sequence). The CDR3 runs to 14 residues. Clones were read by immunoSEQ multiplex PCR, and TCRdb kept only the in-frame ones, dropping some. The data show some 120,000 clones, more than 70% seen once. The chain combines TRBV27 with TRBJ2-1; 8 bases map to TRBD2. The specimen was blood. The TCR originated in a man aged 45-65 years in good health. The CDR3 DNA reads TGTGCCAGCAGTTCGATCCTAGCGGGTAATGAGCAGTTCTTC. Encoded protein: CASSSILAGNEQFF.